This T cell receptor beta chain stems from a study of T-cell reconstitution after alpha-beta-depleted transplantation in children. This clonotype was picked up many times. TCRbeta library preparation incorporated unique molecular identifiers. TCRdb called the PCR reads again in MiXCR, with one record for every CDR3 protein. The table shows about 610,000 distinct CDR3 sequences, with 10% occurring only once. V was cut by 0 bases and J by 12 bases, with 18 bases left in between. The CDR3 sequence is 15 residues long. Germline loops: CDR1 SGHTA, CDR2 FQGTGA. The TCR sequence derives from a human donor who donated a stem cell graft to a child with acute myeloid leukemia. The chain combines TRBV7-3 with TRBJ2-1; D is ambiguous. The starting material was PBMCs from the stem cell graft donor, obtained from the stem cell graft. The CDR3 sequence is CASSLTLGRSERQFF. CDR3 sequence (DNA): TGTGCCAGCAGCTTAACATTAGGGCGGAGTGAGCGGCAGTTCTTC.